This T cell receptor beta chain stems from a study of blood T cell repertoires in COVID-19. Across the whole study: T cells, B-cell-depleted T cells, or PBMCs supplied cDNA or gDNA.

The CDR3 consists of 15 residues. V was trimmed by 1 base and J by 4 bases, leaving 12 bases between them. Germline V CDR1 and CDR2: SGHDT, YYEEEE. Source study methods: Reference gene primer amplification gave estimated nucleated cell counts. Clones were read by immunoSEQ multiplex PCR, and TCRdb kept only the in-frame ones, dropping some. V and J calls and clone size are those listed in that table; D and trimming were worked out from the DNA. The table has about 68,000 clones, nearly 90% seen once. The sequence derives from a man aged 50 to 60 with active COVID-19. Material: peripheral blood. The V and J genes are TRBV5-6 and TRBJ1-5; D call uncertain. CDR3 protein: CASSLFRHPNQPQHF. The CDR3 region has the DNA TGTGCCAGCAGCTTGTTTCGACACCCTAATCAGCCCCAGCATTTT. The full variable domain, its missing parts supplied by reference TRBV5-6 and TRBJ1-5, is DAGVTQSPTHLIKTRGQQVTLRCSPKSGHDTVSWYQQALGQGPQFIFQYYEEEERQRGNFPDRFSGHQFPNYSSELNVNALLLGDSALYLCASSLFRHPNQPQHFGDGTRLSIL.